The next 20 T cell receptor beta chains were all read from a single sample in a study of blood T cell repertoires in COVID-19. Produced via immunoSEQ multiplex PCR; TCRdb's table is partial and in-frame only. The sample records approximately 210,000 clones, about 88% being singletons. Sequenced: peripheral blood. The receptor set was obtained from a woman in her forties who had recovered from COVID-19.

The CDR3 loop is CASTLTREAYNEQFF. In DNA form, the CDR3 reads TGTGCCAGCACGCTTACGAGGGAGGCCTACAATGAGCAGTTCTTC. This chain links TRBV7-9 with TRBJ2-1; tentatively, D is TRBD2 (6 bases). The V gene lost 7 bases and the J gene lost 2 bases, with 15 bases spanning the gap. CDR3 length equals 15 residues. CDR1 is SEHNR, CDR2 FQNEAQ, per germline (reference sequence).

The chain links TRBV4-3 to TRBJ1-2; D not resolved. The CDR3 consists of 15 residues. CDR1 LGHNA and CDR2 YSLEER come from the germline V gene. The V and J ends lost 0 bases and 6 bases respectively, with 14 bases between them. The DNA of the CDR3 is TGCGCCAGCAGCCAAGATCGCTCTTACGAGGATGGCTACACCTTC. The encoded protein is CASSQDRSYEDGYTF.

This chain uses TRBV10-1 with TRBJ2-5; a possible D gene is TRBD1 (5 bases). V lost 6 bases to trimming and J lost 2 bases, with 10 bases between them. The CDR3 is 13 residues long. In germline, CDR1 is WNHNN, CDR2 SYGVQD (reference sequence). CDR3 sequence: CASRGDPQETQYF. CDR3 bases: TGCGCCAGCAGAGGGGATCCGCAAGAGACCCAGTACTTC.

J is TRBJ2-5 and V is TRBV2; weak D call: TRBD1 (6 bases). Trimming removed 3 bases at V and 5 bases at J, with 19 bases between. Germline lookup yields CDR1 SNHLY and CDR2 FYNNEI. CDR3 length equals 16 residues. CDR3 in amino acids: CASSDPGSGVGETQYF. CDR3 DNA sequence: TGTGCCAGCAGTGACCCAGGTTCAGGGGTGGGCGAGACCCAGTACTTC. Full variable domain (missing parts from reference TRBV2 and TRBJ2-5): EPEVTQTPSHQVTQMGQEVILRCVPISNHLYFYWYRQILGQKVEFLVSFYNNEISEKSEIFDDQFSVERPDGSNFTLKIRSTKLEDSAMYFCASSDPGSGVGETQYFGPGTRLLVL.

The rearrangement uses TRBV5-5 and TRBJ2-5, with 10 bases matching TRBD2. The junction had 6 bases not matched to a gene; V was cut back by 0 bases and J by 4 bases. Germline CDR1 reads SGHKS; CDR2 reads YYEKEE (reference sequence). The CDR3 has 16 residues. The CDR3 DNA is TGTGCCAGCAGCTTGGTGAGCGGGAGGGTTTCAGAGACCCAGTACTTC. Translated, it gives CASSLVSGRVSETQYF.

This chain uses TRBV27 with TRBJ2-1; D is possibly TRBD2 (6 bases). The CDR3 has 12 amino acids. V was pared by 10 bases and J by 3 bases, with 10 bases between. Germline V CDR1 and CDR2: MNHEY, SMNVEV (reference sequence). Here the CDR3 reads CATSGDYNEQFF. CDR3 bases: TGTGCCACTTCGGGGGACTACAATGAGCAGTTCTTC.

The V and J genes are TRBV5-1 and TRBJ2-1, with D unclear. The CDR3 is 12 residues long. Germline values: CDR1 SGHRS, CDR2 YFSETQ. Between the trimmed V and J ends, which lost 2 bases and 7 bases, there was a span of 7 bases. For the CDR3, the DNA is TGCGCCAGCAGCTTCGGCGGAAATGAGCAGTTCTTC. Protein: CASSFGGNEQFF.

The rearrangement uses TRBV5-5 and TRBJ2-1; unclear D gene. In germline, CDR1 is SGHKS, CDR2 YYEKEE (reference sequence). The V end lost 4 bases, the J end lost 8 bases, and 13 bases lay between the germline ends. CDR3 length: 13 amino acids. CDR3 bases: TGTGCCAGCAGCCTTCCCCCCGTCGATGAGCAGTTCTTC. Its translation is CASSLPPVDEQFF.

This chain uses TRBV11-2 with TRBJ2-3; D remains unclear. This CDR3 has 15 residues. Germline V gene lookup returns CDR1 SGHAT and CDR2 FQNNGV. Trimming stripped 5 bases from V and 3 bases from J, with 15 bases between. The CDR3 loop is CASSPRYRPTDTQYF. CDR3 sequence (DNA): TGTGCCAGCAGCCCCAGGTATAGGCCTACAGATACGCAGTATTTT.

The CDR3 sequence: CASSIRENTEAFF. The CDR3 bases are TGTGCCAGTAGTATTCGGGAGAACACTGAAGCTTTCTTT. This chain links TRBV19 with TRBJ1-1; the D is unclear. The CDR3 is made up of 13 amino acids. Germline values: CDR1 LNHDA, CDR2 SQIVND (reference sequence). Between the trimmed V and J ends, which lost 3 bases and 1 base, there was a span of 6 bases.

J is TRBJ2-5 and V is TRBV6-6, with TRBD2 matching 10 bases. This CDR3 comprises 17 residues. The V gene's germline CDR1 is MNHNY and CDR2 SVGAGI (reference sequence). With V trimmed by 5 bases and J by 4 bases, 13 bases remained unmatched. As DNA, the CDR3 is TGTGCCAGCAGTCCCCAAGGGGTTCTAGCGGGAGTAGAGACCCAGTACTTC. Its translation is CASSPQGVLAGVETQYF.

This chain connects TRBV18 to TRBJ2-7; D is possibly TRBD1 (5 bases). The V gene's germline CDR1 is KGHSH and CDR2 LQKENI. The ends were cut back, 3 bases at V and 7 bases at J, with 13 bases in the middle. The CDR3 is 13 amino acids. CDR3 nucleotide sequence: TGTGCCAGCTCACCTGACCGACAGACAGAGCAGTACTTC. It is translated as CASSPDRQTEQYF.

The chain recombines TRBV5-6 with TRBJ1-1, with D maybe TRBD1 (5 bases). This CDR3 region has 14 residues. Germline V gene sequence: CDR1 SGHDT, CDR2 YYEEEE. Trimming removed 3 bases at V and 1 base at J, with 10 bases between. The CDR3 protein is CASSWGWSNTEAFF. The CDR3 bases are TGTGCCAGCAGCTGGGGCTGGTCGAACACTGAAGCTTTCTTT.

The J gene is TRBJ1-1, the V gene TRBV27, with TRBD1 identical over 8 bases. CDR1 is MNHEY, CDR2 SMNVEV, per germline (reference sequence). CDR3 length equals 16 residues. Unmatched junction bases numbered 5, after V lost 2 bases and J lost 0 bases. The DNA of the CDR3 is TGTGCCAGCAGTTTAATCGGACAGGGCATGAACACTGAAGCTTTCTTT. Amino acids: CASSLIGQGMNTEAFF.

The chain links TRBV6-2 or TRBV6-3 to TRBJ2-1; no reliable D call. The CDR3 is made up of 13 amino acids. CDR1 and CDR2 from the germline V gene are MNHEY and SVGEGT. The V end was cut by 6 bases, the J end by 7 bases, with 13 bases between. The CDR3: CASSSLPRNEQFF. The CDR3 DNA sequence: TGTGCCAGCAGCTCTCTCCCTCGGAATGAGCAGTTCTTC.

The rearrangement links TRBV19 to TRBJ2-6; TRBD1 might be the D (6 bases). The CDR3 has 16 residues. V shed 3 bases and J shed 0 bases, with 9 bases lying between them. In germline, CDR1 is LNHDA, CDR2 SQIVND (reference sequence). The CDR3 protein is CASSIDRLSGANVLTF. The CDR3 nucleotides are TGTGCCAGTAGTATTGACAGGCTCTCTGGGGCCAACGTCCTGACTTTC.

The V and J genes are TRBV5-4 and TRBJ1-1, with 11 bases lining up with TRBD1. CDR1 SGHNT and CDR2 YYREEE come from the germline V gene (reference sequence). Trimming removed 1 base from V and 0 bases from J; junction bases left unmatched: 5. CDR3 length: 17 residues. The CDR3 is CASSLLGQGGMNTEAFF. In DNA form, the CDR3 reads TGTGCCAGCAGCTTGTTGGGACAGGGGGGTATGAACACTGAAGCTTTCTTT.

This clone was observed once. V gene TRBV6-5 combines with J gene TRBJ1-2; maybe TRBD1 (5 bases). Germline assignment: CDR1 MNHEY and CDR2 SVGAGI. This CDR3 has 13 amino acids. The V end lost 5 bases, the J end lost 5 bases, and 12 bases lay between the germline ends. CDR3 nucleotides: TGTGCCAGCAGTATTGGACAAGTATATGGCTACACCTTC. Translation: CASSIGQVYGYTF.

The chain couples TRBV4-2 to TRBJ1-2; a weak D match, TRBD1 (6 bases). Germline V gene sequence: CDR1 LGHNA, CDR2 YNFKEQ. Trimming shortened V by 1 base and J by 6 bases, and 15 bases separated the two germline ends. The CDR3 length is 15 residues. CDR3 nucleotides: TGTGCCAGCAGCCAAGGGAAATGGACAGATAATGGCTACACCTTC. This gives the protein CASSQGKWTDNGYTF.

The V gene is TRBV3-1 (or the pseudogene TRBV3-2), the J gene TRBJ2-2, with TRBD2 matching 11 bases. Germline V CDR1 and CDR2: LGHDT, YNNKEL (reference sequence). CDR3 length equals 16 residues. J gave up 7 bases and V 4 bases, and 8 bases lay outside the gene matches. This chain's CDR3 is CASSPVTSGRIGELFF. The CDR3 DNA reads as TGTGCCAGCAGCCCGGTAACTAGCGGGAGAATCGGGGAGCTGTTTTTT.